What follows are 27 T cell receptor beta chains derived from one specimen sequenced in a study of blood T cell repertoires in COVID-19. Some clones are missing from TCRdb's copy, which holds only in-frame ones; the method was immunoSEQ multiplex PCR. Altogether some 130,000 clones are present, around 81% being singletons, with the ten largest covering roughly 8.1%. Sequencing input: peripheral blood. Receptors were obtained from an older woman with active or convalescent COVID-19.

The chain couples TRBV18 to TRBJ1-2; D perhaps matches TRBD1 (5 bases). Germline lookup yields CDR1 KGHSH and CDR2 LQKENI. With 2 bases removed from V and 8 bases from J, the gap between germline ends came to 15 bases. This CDR3 comprises 14 residues. The CDR3 DNA sequence: TGTGCCAGCTCACCATCGGGGGAATCAAGGGGCTACACCTTC. Its translation: CASSPSGESRGYTF.

The V gene is TRBV30, the J gene TRBJ1-5, with TRBD1 as a possible D gene (5 bases). Germline V gene lookup returns CDR1 GTSNPN and CDR2 SVGIG (reference sequence). V dropped 5 bases and J dropped 3 bases, with 17 bases sitting between them. This CDR3 contains 15 residues. The CDR3 DNA reads as TGTGCCTGGGCCCTGCAGGGAAGGGACAATCAGCCCCAGCATTTT. It specifies CAWALQGRDNQPQHF.

The chain combines TRBV4-3 with TRBJ2-3; 10 bases are shared with TRBD2. This CDR3 contains 16 residues. V was pared by 1 base and J by 6 bases, with 7 bases of the junction left unmatched. Germline CDR1 LGHNA, CDR2 YSLEER. In DNA form, the CDR3 reads TGCGCCAGCAGCCAAGGACAGCGGGAGGGCTGGGATACGCAGTATTTT. Translating gives CASSQGQREGWDTQYF.

The chain combines TRBV5-4 with TRBJ1-2; no reliable D call. V shed 1 base and J shed 4 bases, with 8 bases lying between them. The CDR3 is 13 residues long. Germline CDR1 SGHNT, CDR2 YYREEE (reference sequence). The CDR3 DNA follows: TGTGCCAGCAGCTTGTCTCCAGGCTATGGCTACACCTTC. Protein sequence: CASSLSPGYGYTF.

This clone was seen ten or more times. The chain uses TRBV27 and TRBJ2-7; 8 bases map to TRBD1. The CDR3 is 15 amino acids. Trimming at V came to 6 bases and at J to 0 bases, leaving 7 bases not matched to a gene. Germline-derived CDR1 and CDR2 are MNHEY and SMNVEV (reference sequence). CDR3: CASRRTGPNSYEQYF. The CDR3 nucleotides are TGTGCCAGCAGACGGACAGGGCCCAACTCCTACGAGCAGTACTTC.

This clone was observed a single time. The V gene is TRBV28, the J gene TRBJ2-1; TRBD2 aligns across 8 bases. Germline V gene lookup returns CDR1 MDHEN and CDR2 SYDVKM. J was trimmed by 6 bases and V by 3 bases; bases with no gene match: 4. The CDR3 consists of 14 residues. This chain's CDR3 is CASSFGLAVNEQFF. Here the CDR3 DNA reads TGTGCCAGCAGTTTTGGACTAGCCGTCAATGAGCAGTTCTTC.

The gene calls are TRBV7-8 and TRBJ1-5; 8 nucleotides align to TRBD1. The germline V gene encodes CDR1 SGHVS and CDR2 FQNEAQ. This CDR3 comprises 14 residues. The V gene end was trimmed by 5 bases and the J gene end by 6 bases; junction bases not matched to a gene: 6. The CDR3 spells CASSPGTGAQPQHF. Written as DNA, the CDR3 is TGTGCCAGCAGCCCTGGGACAGGTGCTCAGCCCCAGCATTTT.

The CDR3 loop is CASSLRQGGANEKLFF. For the CDR3, the DNA is TGTGCCAGCAGCTTGAGGCAGGGAGGGGCTAATGAAAAACTGTTTTTT. The chain is built from TRBV5-4 and TRBJ1-4, with D maybe TRBD1 (5 bases). CDR1 is SGHNT and CDR2 is YYREEE in the germline V gene (reference sequence). Trimming cost V 1 base and J 3 bases, with 13 bases left between them. This CDR3 has 16 residues.

This chain connects TRBV5-1 to TRBJ2-3, with 11 bases that match TRBD2. In germline, CDR1 is SGHRS, CDR2 YFSETQ. V shed 4 bases, J shed 2 bases, and the junction held 9 bases outside the gene matches. This CDR3 spans 17 amino acids. The CDR3 reads CASSPGTSGGVTDTQYF. CDR3 nucleotide sequence: TGCGCCAGCAGCCCAGGGACTAGCGGAGGGGTCACAGATACGCAGTATTTT.

This chain links TRBV3-1 (or the pseudogene TRBV3-2) with TRBJ2-4; D might be TRBD1 (6 bases). The CDR3 runs 17 residues. Trimming took off 2 bases at V and 0 bases at J, with 14 bases between the two ends. Germline V gene data show CDR1 as LGHDT and CDR2 as YNNKEL (reference sequence). The CDR3 coding sequence is TGTGCCAGCAGCCAAATGGACAGATGGGGAGCCAAAAACATTCAGTACTTC. The encoded protein is CASSQMDRWGAKNIQYF.

About this clone itself: Relative to the germline gene, one junction end is altered; a read error may explain this. The chain uses TRBV28 and TRBJ2-2; 9 nucleotides line up with TRBD2. This CDR3 contains 19 residues. Germline CDR1 and CDR2: MDHEN and SYDVKM. The CDR3 region is CARSRGGMAGGKRPGELFF. As DNA, the CDR3 is TGTGCCCGCAGCCGCGGCGGGATGGCGGGGGGGAAAAGACCCGGGGAGCTGTTTTTT. Full variable domain (remainder filled in from reference TRBV28 and TRBJ2-2): DVKVTQSSRYLVKRTGEKVFLECVQDMDHENMFWYRQDPGLGLRLIYFSYDVKMKEKGDIPEGYSVSREKKERFSLILESASTNQTSMYLCARSRGGMAGGKRPGELFFGEGSRLTVL.

CDR3 DNA: TGCGCCAGCAGCTATCGGGGACAGATGAACTATGGCTACACCTTC. It encodes CASSYRGQMNYGYTF. The J gene is TRBJ1-2, the V gene TRBV5-1; 7 bases are a match to TRBD1. Germline V lookup: CDR1 SGHRS, CDR2 YFSETQ. Germline trimming cut 3 bases from V and 2 bases from J; bases unmatched to any gene: 7. The CDR3 consists of 15 residues.

This chain connects TRBV5-1 to TRBJ1-4; 9 nucleotides align to TRBD1. The CDR3 loop spans 15 amino acids. Germline-derived CDR1 and CDR2 are SGHRS and YFSETQ. V was clipped by 1 base and J by 7 bases; unmatched bases: 5. The CDR3 here is CASSLRGQGGEKLFF. CDR3 nucleotide sequence: TGCGCCAGCAGCTTGCGGGGACAGGGTGGTGAAAAACTGTTTTTT.

In this sample, this clone turned up once. The chain couples TRBV7-9 to TRBJ2-7; TRBD1 is a possible D gene (6 bases). The germline V gene encodes CDR1 SEHNR and CDR2 FQNEAQ (reference sequence). This CDR3 contains 13 residues. The ends were cut back, 5 bases at V and 6 bases at J, with 14 bases in the middle. The CDR3 spells CASSQLEQGEQYF. DNA of the CDR3: TGTGCCAGCAGCCAACTAGAACAGGGCGAGCAGTACTTC.

This clone was found once. This chain uses TRBV7-6 with TRBJ1-6, with unresolved D. The V gene's germline CDR1 is SGHVS and CDR2 FNYEAQ. V dropped 0 bases and J dropped 10 bases, with 7 bases sitting between them. This CDR3 is 13 amino acids long. The CDR3 DNA reads TGTGCCAGCAGCTTAGCGCTATCGTCACCCCTCCACTTT. This sequence encodes CASSLALSSPLHF.

The chain is built from TRBV10-3 and TRBJ1-4; possible D gene TRBD1, 6 bases. The V and J ends lost 8 bases and 4 bases respectively, with 14 bases between them. The CDR3 covers 14 residues. The V gene's germline CDR1 is ENHRY and CDR2 SYGVKD. The CDR3 region has the DNA TGTGCCATCGGGGGGGCAGGCCTTAATGAAAAACTGTTTTTT. Translating gives CAIGGAGLNEKLFF.

Note on this clone: The junction shows a germline mismatch at one end, possibly a read error. V gene TRBV18 combines with J gene TRBJ1-1; no firm D call. The CDR3 has 15 residues. CDR1 and CDR2 from the germline V gene are KGHSH and LQKENI. The CDR3 loop reads CASSPPARVNSEAFF. The CDR3 bases are TGTGCCAGCTCACCACCGGCGAGGGTTAACAGTGAAGCTTTCTTT.

The chain couples TRBV5-1 to TRBJ2-3; the D gene is possibly TRBD1 (5 bases). The CDR3 covers 16 residues. The V end lost 0 bases, the J end lost 2 bases, and 13 bases lay between the germline ends. The germline CDR1 and CDR2 sequences are SGHRS and YFSETQ. CDR3 sequence (DNA): TGCGCCAGCAGCTTGGGAACAGGCGTTTACACAGATACGCAGTATTTT. Protein product: CASSLGTGVYTDTQYF.

The V gene is TRBV2, the J gene TRBJ2-5, with 12 bases lining up with TRBD2. Germline values: CDR1 SNHLY, CDR2 FYNNEI. With V trimmed by 6 bases and J by 5 bases, 4 bases remained unmatched. The CDR3 is 14 residues long. CDR3 nucleotides: TGTGCCAGCAGCTCCGGGACTAGCGGGGAGACCCAGTACTTC. Translated: CASSSGTSGETQYF.

V and J are TRBV19 and TRBJ1-2; weak D call: TRBD1 (5 bases). V gave up 6 bases and J gave up 4 bases, with 15 bases separating them. From germline, CDR1 is LNHDA and CDR2 SQIVND (reference sequence). CDR3 length equals 14 residues. CDR3 DNA: TGTGCCAGTAGCCCGGGTGGGGCGGCCTATGGCTACACCTTC. Residues: CASSPGGAAYGYTF.

This CDR3 reads CASSHSAVDTQYF. In DNA, the CDR3 is TGTGCCAGCAGCCATTCGGCGGTGGATACGCAGTATTTT. The chain has TRBV5-4 and TRBJ2-3, with D hard to call. CDR1 SGHNT and CDR2 YYREEE come from the germline V gene (reference sequence). Trimming took 4 bases from V and 6 from J, leaving 12 bases between them. The CDR3 extends over 13 amino acids.

The chain has TRBV2 and TRBJ1-4; D is possibly TRBD1 (5 bases). This CDR3 has 14 amino acids. The germline CDR1 and CDR2 sequences are SNHLY and FYNNEI. V was cut by 6 bases and J by 12 bases, with 20 bases left in between. The CDR3 region is CASRWGGPTRELFF. CDR3 bases: TGTGCCAGCAGGTGGGGCGGACCGACTAGGGAACTGTTTTTT.

In this sample, this clone turned up a few times. V gene TRBV6-1 combines with J gene TRBJ2-1; 15 positions match TRBD2. The CDR3 runs 17 residues. Germline values: CDR1 MNHNS, CDR2 SASEGT. J gave up 7 bases and V 3 bases, and 7 bases lay outside the gene matches. CDR3 DNA: TGTGCCAGCAGTGACAGGACTAGCGGGGGGGCGAGAAATGAGCAGTTCTTC. Encoded protein: CASSDRTSGGARNEQFF.

The genes are TRBV4-3 and TRBJ2-1; TRBD2 matches at 9 bases. The CDR3 consists of 15 residues. Germline values: CDR1 LGHNA, CDR2 YSLEER. V dropped 5 bases and J dropped 6; count of bases not matched to a gene: 8. The chain's CDR3 is CASSREREVPNEQFF. CDR3 DNA sequence: TGCGCCAGCAGCAGAGAGCGGGAGGTCCCCAATGAGCAGTTCTTC.

The rearrangement uses TRBV5-4 and TRBJ1-2; 8 bases align to TRBD1. In germline, CDR1 is SGHNT, CDR2 YYREEE (reference sequence). CDR3 length: 15 amino acids. After removal of 0 bases from V and 5 bases from J, the junction contained 6 bases not matched to a gene. The CDR3 is CASSLGQGKMYGYTF. The DNA of the CDR3 is TGTGCCAGCAGCTTGGGACAGGGGAAGATGTATGGCTACACCTTC. Full variable domain (outside the CDR3, taken from reference TRBV5-4 and TRBJ1-2): ETGVTQSPTHLIKTRGQQVTLRCSSQSGHNTVSWYQQALGQGPQFIFQYYREEENGRGNFPPRFSGLQFPNYSSELNVNALELDDSALYLCASSLGQGKMYGYTFGSGTRLTVV.

V is TRBV7-3 and J is TRBJ2-5; tentatively, D is TRBD2 (7 bases). The CDR3 is 16 amino acids. The germline V gene encodes CDR1 SGHTA and CDR2 FQGTGA. The V end was cut by 3 bases, the J end by 4 bases, with 18 bases between. CDR3 region: CASSFGGGGQRETQYF. As DNA, the CDR3 is TGTGCCAGCAGCTTCGGGGGCGGGGGTCAAAGAGAGACCCAGTACTTC.

V is TRBV5-5 and J is TRBJ1-3; tentatively, D is TRBD1 (6 bases). V shed 1 base and J shed 7 bases, with 15 bases lying between them. The CDR3 consists of 15 residues. The germline V gene encodes CDR1 SGHKS and CDR2 YYEKEE (reference sequence). The CDR3 DNA reads TGTGCCAGCAGCTTGCTACAGGGTGGTGCGAACACCATATATTTT. The encoded protein is CASSLLQGGANTIYF. Full variable domain (missing parts from reference TRBV5-5 and TRBJ1-3): DAGVTQSPTHLIKTRGQQVTLRCSPISGHKSVSWYQQVLGQGPQFIFQYYEKEERGRGNFPDRFSARQFPNYSSELNVNALLLGDSALYLCASSLLQGGANTIYFGEGSWLTVV.